This T cell receptor (beta chain) was recorded in a study of blood T cell repertoires in COVID-19. In the study overall: The United States, Italy and Spain were the sources of the acute and convalescent COVID-19 samples. PBMCs, B-cell-depleted T cells, or T cells provided the cDNA or gDNA that made up the material.

Per the germline V gene, CDR1 is ENHRY and CDR2 is SYGVKD. The CDR3 is 15 amino acids. V was pared by 1 base and J by 7 bases, with 4 bases of the junction left unmatched. As processed by the authors: Reference gene primer amplification yielded estimated nucleated cell counts. The table came from immunoSEQ multiplex PCR; TCRdb's copy has only in-frame clones and leaves some out. V and J calls and clone size are as listed in that table; D and trimming were resolved from the DNA. The sample has under 300,000 clones, about four fifths seen once; the top ten hold around 5.4%. This chain connects TRBV10-3 to TRBJ2-3; 11 bases match TRBD2. This TCR was sampled from a man at least 80 years old with acute or convalescent COVID-19. The source material was peripheral blood. CDR3 nucleotide sequence: TGTGCCATCAGTGAGTTAGCGGGGGGGGAGAATACGCAGTATTTT. Protein: CAISELAGGENTQYF.